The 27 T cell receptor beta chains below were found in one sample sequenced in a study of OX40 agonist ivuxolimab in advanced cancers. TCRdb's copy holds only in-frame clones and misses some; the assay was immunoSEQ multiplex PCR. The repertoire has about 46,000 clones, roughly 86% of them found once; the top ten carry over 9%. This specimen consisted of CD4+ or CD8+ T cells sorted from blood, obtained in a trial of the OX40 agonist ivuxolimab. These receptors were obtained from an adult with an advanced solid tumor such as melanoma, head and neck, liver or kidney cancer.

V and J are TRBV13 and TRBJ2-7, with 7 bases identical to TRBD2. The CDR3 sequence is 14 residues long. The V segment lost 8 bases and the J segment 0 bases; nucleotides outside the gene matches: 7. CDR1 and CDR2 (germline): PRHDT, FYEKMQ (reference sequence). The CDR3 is CASGGEGSSYEQYF. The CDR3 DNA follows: TGTGCCAGCGGTGGGGAGGGGTCCTCCTACGAGCAGTACTTC.

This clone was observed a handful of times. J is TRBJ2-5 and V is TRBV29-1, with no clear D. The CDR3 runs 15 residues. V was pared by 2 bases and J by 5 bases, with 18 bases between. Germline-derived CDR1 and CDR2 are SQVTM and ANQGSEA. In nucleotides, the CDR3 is TGCAGCGTTGAATGGTTTACTTTTACTCACGAGACCCAGTACTTC. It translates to CSVEWFTFTHETQYF.

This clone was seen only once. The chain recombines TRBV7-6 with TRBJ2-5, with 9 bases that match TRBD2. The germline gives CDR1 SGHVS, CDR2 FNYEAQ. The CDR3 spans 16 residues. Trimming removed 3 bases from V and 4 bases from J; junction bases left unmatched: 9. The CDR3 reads CASSLAVGGRGETQYF. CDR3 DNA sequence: TGTGCCAGCAGCTTGGCTGTTGGCGGGAGGGGAGAGACCCAGTACTTC.

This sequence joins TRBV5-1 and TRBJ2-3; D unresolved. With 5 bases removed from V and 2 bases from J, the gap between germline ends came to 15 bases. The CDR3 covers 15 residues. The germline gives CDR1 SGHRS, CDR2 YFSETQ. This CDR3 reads CASRDALYHTDTQYF. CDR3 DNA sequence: TGCGCCAGCAGAGACGCCCTTTACCACACAGATACGCAGTATTTT.

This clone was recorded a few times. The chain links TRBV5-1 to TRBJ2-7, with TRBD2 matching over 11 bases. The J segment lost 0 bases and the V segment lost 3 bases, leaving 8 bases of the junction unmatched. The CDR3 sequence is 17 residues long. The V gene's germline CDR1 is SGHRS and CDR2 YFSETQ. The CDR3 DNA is TGCGCCAGCAGCTCGGGGACTAGCGGTCTAGTCTCCTACGAGCAGTACTTC. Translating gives CASSSGTSGLVSYEQYF.

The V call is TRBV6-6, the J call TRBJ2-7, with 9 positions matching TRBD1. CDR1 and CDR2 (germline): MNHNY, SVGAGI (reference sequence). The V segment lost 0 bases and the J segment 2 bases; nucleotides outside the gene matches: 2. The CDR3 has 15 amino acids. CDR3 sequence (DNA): TGTGCCAGCAGTTACTCCGGACAGGGGCCCTACGAGCAGTACTTC. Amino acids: CASSYSGQGPYEQYF.

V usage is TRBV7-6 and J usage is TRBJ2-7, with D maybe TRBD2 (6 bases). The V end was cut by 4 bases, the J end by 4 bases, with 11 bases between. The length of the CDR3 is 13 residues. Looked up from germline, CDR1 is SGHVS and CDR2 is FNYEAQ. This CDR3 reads CASSSGEPYEQYF. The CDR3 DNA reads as TGTGCCAGCAGCTCGGGGGAACCTTACGAGCAGTACTTC. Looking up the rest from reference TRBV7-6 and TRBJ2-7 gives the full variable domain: GAGVSQSPRYKVTKRGQDVALRCDPISGHVSLYWYRQALGQGPEFLTYFNYEAQQDKSGLPNDRFSAERPEGSISTLTIQRTEQRDSAMYRCASSSGEPYEQYFGPGTRLTVT.

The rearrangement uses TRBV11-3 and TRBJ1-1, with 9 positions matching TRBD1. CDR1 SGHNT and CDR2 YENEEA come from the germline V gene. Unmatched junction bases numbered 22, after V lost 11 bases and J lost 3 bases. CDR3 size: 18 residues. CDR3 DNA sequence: TGTGCCTCCTTCATCCCCCCCCGGGACAGGGCATGGGACACTGAAGCTTTCTTT. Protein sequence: CASFIPPRDRAWDTEAFF.

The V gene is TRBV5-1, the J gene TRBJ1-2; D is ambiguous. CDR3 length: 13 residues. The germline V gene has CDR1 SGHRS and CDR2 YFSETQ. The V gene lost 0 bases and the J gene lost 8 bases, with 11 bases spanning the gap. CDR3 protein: CASSLGGGGGYTF. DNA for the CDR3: TGCGCCAGCAGCTTGGGTGGCGGCGGGGGCTACACCTTC.

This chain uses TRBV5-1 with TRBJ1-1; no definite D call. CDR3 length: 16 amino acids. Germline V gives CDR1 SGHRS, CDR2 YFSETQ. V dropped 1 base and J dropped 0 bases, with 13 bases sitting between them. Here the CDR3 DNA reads TGCGCCAGCAGCTTGTGGGCGGGCGGCATGAACACTGAAGCTTTCTTT. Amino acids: CASSLWAGGMNTEAFF.

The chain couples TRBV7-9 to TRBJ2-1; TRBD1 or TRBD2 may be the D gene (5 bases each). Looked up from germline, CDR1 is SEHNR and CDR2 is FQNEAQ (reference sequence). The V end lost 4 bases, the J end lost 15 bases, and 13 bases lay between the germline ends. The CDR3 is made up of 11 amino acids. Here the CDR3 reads CASSSGRARFF. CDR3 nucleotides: TGTGCCAGCAGCTCGGGACGTGCGCGGTTCTTC.

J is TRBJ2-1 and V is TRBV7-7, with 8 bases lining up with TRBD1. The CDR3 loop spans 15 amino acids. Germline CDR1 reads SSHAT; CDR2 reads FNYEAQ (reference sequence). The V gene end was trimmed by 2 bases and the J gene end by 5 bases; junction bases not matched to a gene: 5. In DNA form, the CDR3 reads TGTGCCAGCAGCTTAAATACAGGGGGAAACAATGAGCAGTTCTTC. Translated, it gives CASSLNTGGNNEQFF.

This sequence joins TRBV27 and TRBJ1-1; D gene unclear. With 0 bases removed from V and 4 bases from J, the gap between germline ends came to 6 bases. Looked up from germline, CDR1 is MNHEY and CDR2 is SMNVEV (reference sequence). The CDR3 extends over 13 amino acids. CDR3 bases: TGTGCCAGCAGTTTATCTCAGGCCACTGAAGCTTTCTTT. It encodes CASSLSQATEAFF.

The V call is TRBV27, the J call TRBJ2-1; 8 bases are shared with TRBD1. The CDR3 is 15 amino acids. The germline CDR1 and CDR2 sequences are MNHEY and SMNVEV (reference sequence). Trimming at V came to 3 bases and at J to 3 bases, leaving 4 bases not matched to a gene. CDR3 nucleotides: TGTGCCAGCAGTTTTAACAGGGGGGTCTACAATGAGCAGTTCTTC. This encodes CASSFNRGVYNEQFF.

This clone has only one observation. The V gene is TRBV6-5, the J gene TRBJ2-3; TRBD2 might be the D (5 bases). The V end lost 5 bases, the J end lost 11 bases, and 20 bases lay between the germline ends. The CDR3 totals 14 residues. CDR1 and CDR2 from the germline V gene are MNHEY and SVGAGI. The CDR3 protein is CASSALAPPEGQYF. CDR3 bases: TGTGCCAGCAGTGCTTTGGCTCCTCCTGAGGGGCAGTATTTT.

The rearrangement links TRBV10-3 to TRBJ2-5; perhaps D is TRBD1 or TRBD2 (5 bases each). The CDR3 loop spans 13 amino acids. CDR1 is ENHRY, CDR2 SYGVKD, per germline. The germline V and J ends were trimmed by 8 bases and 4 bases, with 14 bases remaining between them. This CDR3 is CAIAGTGLETQYF. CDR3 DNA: TGTGCCATCGCCGGGACGGGGCTAGAGACCCAGTACTTC.

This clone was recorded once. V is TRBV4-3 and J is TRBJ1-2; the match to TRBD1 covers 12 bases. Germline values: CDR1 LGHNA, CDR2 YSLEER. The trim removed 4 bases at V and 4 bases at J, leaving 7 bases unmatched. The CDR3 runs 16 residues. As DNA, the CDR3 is TGCGCCAGCAGCCCGGGACAGGGGGCACTGTCCTATGGCTACACCTTC. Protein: CASSPGQGALSYGYTF.

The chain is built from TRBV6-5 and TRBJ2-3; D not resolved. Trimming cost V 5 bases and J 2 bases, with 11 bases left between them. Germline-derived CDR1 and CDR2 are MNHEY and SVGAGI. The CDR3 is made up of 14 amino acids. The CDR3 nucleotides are TGTGCCAGCAGTGTTTTCGGACCCACAGATACGCAGTATTTT. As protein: CASSVFGPTDTQYF.

CDR3 amino acids: CAIREGGFGNLNTEAFF. The CDR3 nucleotides are TGTGCCATCAGGGAGGGAGGGTTCGGAAACTTGAACACTGAAGCTTTCTTT. This sequence joins TRBV10-3 and TRBJ1-1, with D uncertain. Trimming took off 6 bases at V and 0 bases at J, with 20 bases between the two ends. Germline V gene sequence: CDR1 ENHRY, CDR2 SYGVKD. This CDR3 has 17 amino acids.

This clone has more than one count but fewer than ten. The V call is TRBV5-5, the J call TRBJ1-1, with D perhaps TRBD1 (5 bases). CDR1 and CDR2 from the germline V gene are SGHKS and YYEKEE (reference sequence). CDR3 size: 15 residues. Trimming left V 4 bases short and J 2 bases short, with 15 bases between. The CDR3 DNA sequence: TGTGCCAGCAGCCAAGGGACGGGTCAAAACACTGAAGCTTTCTTT. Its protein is CASSQGTGQNTEAFF.

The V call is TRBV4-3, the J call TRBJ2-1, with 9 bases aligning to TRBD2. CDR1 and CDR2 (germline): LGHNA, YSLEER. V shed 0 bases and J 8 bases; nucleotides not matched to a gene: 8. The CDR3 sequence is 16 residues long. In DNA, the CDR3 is TGCGCCAGCAGCCAAGAGAGGGCTAGCGGGGCCCATGAGCAGTTCTTC. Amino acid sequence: CASSQERASGAHEQFF.

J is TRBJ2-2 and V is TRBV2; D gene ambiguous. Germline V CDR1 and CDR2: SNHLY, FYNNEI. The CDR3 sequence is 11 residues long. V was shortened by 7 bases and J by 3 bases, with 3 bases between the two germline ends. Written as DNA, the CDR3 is TGTGCCAGCATCCACACCGGGGAGCTGTTTTTT. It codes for CASIHTGELFF.

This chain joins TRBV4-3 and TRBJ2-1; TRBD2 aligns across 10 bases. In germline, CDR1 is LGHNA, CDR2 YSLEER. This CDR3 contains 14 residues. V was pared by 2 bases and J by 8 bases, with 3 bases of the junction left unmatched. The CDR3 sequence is CASSQSSGGYEQFF. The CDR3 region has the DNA TGCGCCAGCAGCCAATCTAGCGGGGGCTATGAGCAGTTCTTC.

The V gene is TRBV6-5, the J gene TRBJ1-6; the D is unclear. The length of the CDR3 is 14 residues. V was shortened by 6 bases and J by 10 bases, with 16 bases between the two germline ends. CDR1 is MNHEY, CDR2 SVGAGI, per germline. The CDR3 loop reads CASRESGARSPLHF. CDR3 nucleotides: TGTGCCAGCAGGGAGAGCGGCGCCAGGTCACCCCTCCACTTT.

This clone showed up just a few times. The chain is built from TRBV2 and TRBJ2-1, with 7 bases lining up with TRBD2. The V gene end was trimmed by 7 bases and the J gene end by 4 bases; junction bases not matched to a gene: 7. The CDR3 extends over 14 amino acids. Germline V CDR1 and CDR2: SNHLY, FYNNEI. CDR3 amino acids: CASKREAPYNEQFF. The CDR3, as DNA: TGTGCCAGCAAACGGGAGGCCCCGTACAATGAGCAGTTCTTC.

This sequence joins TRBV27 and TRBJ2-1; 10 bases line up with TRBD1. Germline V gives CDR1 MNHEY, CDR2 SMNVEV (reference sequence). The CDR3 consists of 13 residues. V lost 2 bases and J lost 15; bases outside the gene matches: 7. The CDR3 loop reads CASSLAGTGEAFF. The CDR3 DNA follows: TGTGCCAGCAGTTTAGCCGGGACAGGGGAAGCGTTCTTC.

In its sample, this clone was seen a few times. The CDR3 bases are TGTGCCAGCAGCTCAAACAGGAACACCGGGGAGCTGTTTTTT. Amino acids: CASSSNRNTGELFF. The chain employs TRBV7-9 and TRBJ2-2; no clear D. Trimming removed 4 bases at V and 1 base at J, with 7 bases between. CDR1 and CDR2 (germline): SEHNR, FQNEAQ (reference sequence). This CDR3 contains 14 residues.